This T cell receptor (beta chain) was sequenced in a study of T cells after yellow fever vaccination. This clonotype has ten or more counts. Its matching antigen is unknown. Making TCR cDNA involved 5'RACE template switching, which added UMIs and a universal primer site. A single record per CDR3 protein comes from TCRdb applying MiXCR to the 5' RACE reads. The sample comprises approximately 250,000 distinct CDR3 sequences, roughly 3.5% of which are singletons, and approximately 18% rests with the top ten. Germline-derived CDR1 and CDR2 are ENHRY and SYGVKD. This CDR3 region has 17 residues. Trimming cost V 4 bases and J 5 bases, with 24 bases left between them. Whole-study results and caveats: The bulk population could contribute abundant contaminating clonotypes to FACS-sorted repertoires.

This specimen was PBMCs, taken 15 days after the yellow fever booster vaccination. The clonotype originates from a man between 18 and 29 years old who received the YFV17D yellow fever vaccine. V is TRBV10-3 and J is TRBJ2-7, with D possibly TRBD1 on 6 matching bases. The CDR3 spells CAISAADRKGVVDEQYV. The CDR3 coding sequence is TGTGCCATCAGTGCGGCGGACAGAAAGGGGGTGGTCGACGAGCAGTACGTC.